The source of this T cell receptor (beta chain) is a study of T cell responses to AZD1222 COVID-19 vaccine. Trimming left V 3 bases short and J 3 bases short, with 12 bases between. This CDR3 is built from 15 residues. Germline lookup yields CDR1 MNHNS and CDR2 SASEGT. Method: immunoSEQ multiplex PCR; TCRdb's copy keeps in-frame clones and lacks some. The sample has tens of thousands of clones; around 86% are singletons. This clone showed up just once. Material: peripheral blood, obtained on day 0 of AZD1222 vaccination. This sequence was found in an adult in good health. The chain links TRBV6-1 to TRBJ2-1, with D perhaps assigned TRBD1 or TRBD2 (6 bases each). The CDR3 here is CASSDTGAVYNEQFF. DNA for the CDR3: TGTGCCAGCAGTGATACGGGGGCTGTCTACAATGAGCAGTTCTTC.